This T cell receptor (beta chain) was found in a study of graft-versus-host responses after intestinal transplantation. The study, taken as a whole, reports: The recipient marrow held GvH clones, and some of them showed up first in ileum or blood.

The CDR3 contains 17 residues. J was trimmed by 5 bases and V by 2 bases; bases with no gene match: 9. Germline loops: CDR1 SGDLS, CDR2 YYNGEE. Here immunoSEQ multiplex PCR was the method, and the copy in TCRdb shows in-frame clones only, minus some. The repertoire has about 99,000 clones, approximately 93% of them found once; the top ten carry 1.2%. Comment on this clone: Its antigen is unidentified.

The receptor's source is a human donor who received an intestinal transplant. This specimen was unstimulated CD8+ T cells sorted from spleen or lymph node cells, taken before intestinal transplant. The J gene is TRBJ2-1, the V gene TRBV9; 11 bases line up with TRBD2. CDR3 bases: TGTGCCAGCAGCGTCACTAGCGGGGGCGCTATTCACAATGAGCAGTTCTTC. Encoded protein: CASSVTSGGAIHNEQFF.